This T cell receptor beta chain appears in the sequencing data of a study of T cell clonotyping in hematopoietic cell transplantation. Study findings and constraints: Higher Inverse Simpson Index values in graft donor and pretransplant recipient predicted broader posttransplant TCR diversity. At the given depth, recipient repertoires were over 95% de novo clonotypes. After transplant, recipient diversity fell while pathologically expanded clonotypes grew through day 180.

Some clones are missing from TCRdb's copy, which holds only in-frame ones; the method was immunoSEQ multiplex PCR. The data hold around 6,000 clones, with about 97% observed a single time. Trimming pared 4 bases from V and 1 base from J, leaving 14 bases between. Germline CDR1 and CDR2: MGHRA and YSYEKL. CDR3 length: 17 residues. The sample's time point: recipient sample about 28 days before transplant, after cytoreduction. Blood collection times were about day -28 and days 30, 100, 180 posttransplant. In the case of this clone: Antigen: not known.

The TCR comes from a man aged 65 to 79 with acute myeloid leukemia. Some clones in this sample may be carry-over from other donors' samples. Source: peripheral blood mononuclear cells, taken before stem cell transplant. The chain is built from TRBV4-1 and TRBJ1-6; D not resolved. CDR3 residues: CASSLSSEESYNSPLHF. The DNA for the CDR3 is TGCGCCAGCAGCCTATCGTCGGAGGAATCCTATAATTCACCCCTCCACTTT.